This is a list of T cell receptor beta chains from one sample in a study of T cell repertoires in cytomegalovirus infection. TCRdb redid the calling of the reads with MiXCR, one entry per CDR3 protein. The top ten clones hold around 14% of a sample with about 530,000 distinct CDR3 sequences, approximately 25% of them seen once. Sequenced input: PBMCs. These receptors came from a human donor in good health (CMV status not recorded). Some clones in this sample may be carry-over from other donors' samples. The CDR3 runs from the conserved cysteine through the conserved F or W. Fields, in order: V gene, J gene, clone size, D gene, CDR3 DNA, CDR3 protein. The D gene is left open where the match is weak. Clone size appears in some rows only: once, few, many, or a class for an expanded clone.

>TRBV12-3/TRBV12-4|TRBJ1-1|NA|NA
TGTGCCAGCAGTTTAGTTTGGGGCGTGTCAGCAGAAGCTTTCTTT
CASSLVWGVSAEAFF
>TRBV10-3|TRBJ2-1|NA|TRBD2
TGTGCCATCAGTTCAGCGGGAGAGGTATACAATGAGCAGTTCTTC
CAISSAGEVYNEQFF
>TRBV12-3/TRBV12-4|TRBJ2-7|NA|TRBD2
TGTGCCAGCAGTCTCCAAAATAGCGGGAGTTACGAGCAGTACTTC
CASSLQNSGSYEQYF
>TRBV7-8|TRBJ1-1|many|TRBD1
TGTGCCAGCAGCCAACGGACAGGGGGCCGAGACACTGAAGCTTTCTTT
CASSQRTGGRDTEAFF
>TRBV10-3|TRBJ2-2|few|TRBD1
TGTGCCATCAGTGAGTCGAAGGGACAGGGTGTATCCGGGGAGCTGTTTTTT
CAISESKGQGVSGELFF
>TRBV7-6|TRBJ1-6|NA|NA
TGTGCCAGCAGCTTCGACACGGGATCCTATAATCCACCCCTCCACTTT
CASSFDTGSYNPPLHF
>TRBV10-3|TRBJ2-3|NA|TRBD2
TGTGCCATCAGTCCTAGCGGATGGGGCACAGATACGCAGTATTTT
CAISPSGWGTDTQYF
>TRBV6-2/TRBV6-3|TRBJ2-5|NA|NA
TGTGCCAGCAGTAAATCGGAACAGGGAACAACCGCAATGAAAGAGACCCAGTACTTC
CASSKSEQGTTAMKETQYF
>TRBV4-1|TRBJ2-1|many|NA
TGCGCCAGCAGCCAAGATTACGGGACCGATGAGCAGTTCTTC
CASSQDYGTDEQFF
>TRBV2|TRBJ2-1|few|NA
TGTGCCAGCAGTGAAGACAGGCTCTACAATGAGCAGTTCTTC
CASSEDRLYNEQFF
>TRBV9|TRBJ2-1|NA|TRBD2
TGTGCCAGCAGCGTAGTTGGGACTAGCGGTTACAATGAGCAGTTCTTC
CASSVVGTSGYNEQFF
>TRBV12-3/TRBV12-4|TRBJ1-4|few|NA
TGTGCCAGCAGTTTCGGGACGGAAAAACTGTTTTTT
CASSFGTEKLFF
>TRBV10-3|TRBJ1-3|NA|NA
TGTGCCGTCAGGACCGGGAACACCATATATTTT
CAVRTGNTIYF
>TRBV7-2|TRBJ2-3|few|NA
TGTGCCAGCAGCTTAGAGCGTATATCAGATACGCAGTATTTT
CASSLERISDTQYF
>TRBV7-2|TRBJ1-2|NA|NA
TGTGCCAGCAGCCGACTTACAGTTGACTATGGCTACACCTTC
CASSRLTVDYGYTF
>TRBV4-1|TRBJ2-1|few|TRBD2
TGCGCCAGCAGCCAAGACACGTGGCGGGAGGGCCTCTATGAGCAGTTCTTC
CASSQDTWREGLYEQFF
>TRBV19|TRBJ1-1|NA|NA
TGTGCCAGTGTGGGACGGGGGAACACTGAAGCTTTCTTT
CASVGRGNTEAFF
>TRBV6-1|TRBJ2-3|few|NA
TGTGCCAGCGGCCAACAAGATACGCAGTATTTT
CASGQQDTQYF